This T cell receptor beta chain comes out of a study of blood T cell repertoires in COVID-19. At the level of the study: Collection of acute and convalescent COVID-19 samples took place in the United States, Italy and Spain.

As handled by the study authors: By means of reference gene primer amplification, nucleated cell counts were estimated. Sequenced by immunoSEQ multiplex PCR; TCRdb stores in-frame clones only, minus some. The V and J calls and the clone size are those of that table, but D and trimming were determined from the DNA. The sample consists of roughly 250,000 clones, around 90% of them appearing once. In its sample, this clone was seen a few times. Other DNA sequences of this sample code for an identical CDR3. V was clipped by 5 bases and J by 3 bases; unmatched bases: 4. CDR1 SGHNT and CDR2 YENEEA come from the germline V gene. There are 15 residues in the CDR3.

Material for sequencing was peripheral blood. The TCR sequence derives from a man in his 60s who had recovered from COVID-19. V gene TRBV11-3 combines with J gene TRBJ2-3, with 11 bases lining up with TRBD2. The CDR3 bases are TGTGCCAGCAGCCTCGGGACTAGCGGAACAGATACGCAGTATTTT. Amino acid sequence: CASSLGTSGTDTQYF.